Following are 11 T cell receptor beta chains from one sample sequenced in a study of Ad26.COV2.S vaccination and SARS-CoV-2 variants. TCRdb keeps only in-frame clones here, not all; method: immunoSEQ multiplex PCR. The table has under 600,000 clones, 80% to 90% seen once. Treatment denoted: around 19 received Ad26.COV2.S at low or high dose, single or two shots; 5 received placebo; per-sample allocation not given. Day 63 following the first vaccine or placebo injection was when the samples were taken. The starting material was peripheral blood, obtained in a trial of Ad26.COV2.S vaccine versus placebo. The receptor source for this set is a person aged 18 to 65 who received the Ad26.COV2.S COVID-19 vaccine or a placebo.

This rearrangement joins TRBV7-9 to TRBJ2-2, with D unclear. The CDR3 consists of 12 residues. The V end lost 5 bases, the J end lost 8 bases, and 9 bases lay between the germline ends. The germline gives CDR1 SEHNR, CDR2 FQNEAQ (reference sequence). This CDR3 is CASSPYPGELFF. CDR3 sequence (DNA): TGTGCCAGCAGCCCGTACCCTGGGGAGCTGTTTTTT.

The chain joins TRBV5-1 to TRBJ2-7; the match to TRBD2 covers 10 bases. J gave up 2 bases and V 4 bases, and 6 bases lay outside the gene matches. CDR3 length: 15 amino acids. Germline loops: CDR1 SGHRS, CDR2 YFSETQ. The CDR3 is CASSQLAGNPYEQYF. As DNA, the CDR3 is TGCGCCAGCAGCCAACTAGCGGGAAACCCCTACGAGCAGTACTTC.

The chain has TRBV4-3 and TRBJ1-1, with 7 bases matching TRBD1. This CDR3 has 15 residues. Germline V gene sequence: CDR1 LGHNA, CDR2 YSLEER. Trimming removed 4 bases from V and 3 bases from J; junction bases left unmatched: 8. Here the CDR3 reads CASSPEDGQDTEAFF. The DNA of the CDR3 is TGCGCCAGCAGCCCCGAAGACGGACAGGACACTGAAGCTTTCTTT.

This chain's CDR3 is CASSPSGGSTDTQYF. CDR3 in DNA: TGTGCCAGCTCACCTAGCGGGGGTAGCACAGATACGCAGTATTTT. This chain joins TRBV18 and TRBJ2-3; 9 positions agree with TRBD2. Trimming at V came to 3 bases and at J to 0 bases, leaving 1 base not matched to a gene. Looked up from germline, CDR1 is KGHSH and CDR2 is LQKENI. The CDR3 sequence is 15 residues long. The full variable domain, completed using reference TRBV18 and TRBJ2-3, is NAGVMQNPRHLVRRRGQEARLRCSPMKGHSHVYWYRQLPEEGLKFMVYLQKENIIDESGMPKERFSAEFPKEGPSILRIQQVVRGDSAAYFCASSPSGGSTDTQYFGPGTRLTVL.

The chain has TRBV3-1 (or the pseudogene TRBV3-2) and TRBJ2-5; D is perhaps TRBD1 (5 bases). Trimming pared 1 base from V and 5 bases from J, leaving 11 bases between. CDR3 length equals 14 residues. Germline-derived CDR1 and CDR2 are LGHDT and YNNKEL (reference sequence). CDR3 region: CASSQVPGYETQYF. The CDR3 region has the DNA TGTGCCAGCAGCCAAGTTCCAGGGTACGAGACCCAGTACTTC.

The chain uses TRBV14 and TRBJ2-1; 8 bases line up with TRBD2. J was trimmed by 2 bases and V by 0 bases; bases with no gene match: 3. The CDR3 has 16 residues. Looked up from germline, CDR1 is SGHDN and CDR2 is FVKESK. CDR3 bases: TGTGCCAGCAGCCAAGAGGGCGGGAGGACCTACAATGAGCAGTTCTTC. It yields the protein CASSQEGGRTYNEQFF.

Here the CDR3 DNA reads TGCGCCAGCAGCAGCCCTAGCGGAGACAATGAGCAGTTCTTC. This translates into CASSSPSGDNEQFF. This chain links TRBV5-1 with TRBJ2-1; 7 bases map to TRBD2. The CDR3 has 14 amino acids. The V gene's germline CDR1 is SGHRS and CDR2 YFSETQ. The junction had 6 bases not matched to a gene; V was cut back by 4 bases and J by 5 bases.

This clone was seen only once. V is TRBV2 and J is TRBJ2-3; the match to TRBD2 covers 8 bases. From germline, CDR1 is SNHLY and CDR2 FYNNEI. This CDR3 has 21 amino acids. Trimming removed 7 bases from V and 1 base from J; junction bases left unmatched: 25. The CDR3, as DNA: TGTGCCAGCACCCTAAGGGGAGGTACAGGGCCAAAGACTAGCGGCACAGATACGCAGTATTTT. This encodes CASTLRGGTGPKTSGTDTQYF.

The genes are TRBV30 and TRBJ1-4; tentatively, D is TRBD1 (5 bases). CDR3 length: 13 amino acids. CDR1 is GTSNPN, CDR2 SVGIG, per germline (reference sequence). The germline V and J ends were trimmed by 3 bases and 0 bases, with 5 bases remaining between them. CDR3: CAWRTATNEKLFF. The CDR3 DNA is TGTGCCTGGAGGACAGCAACTAATGAAAAACTGTTTTTT.

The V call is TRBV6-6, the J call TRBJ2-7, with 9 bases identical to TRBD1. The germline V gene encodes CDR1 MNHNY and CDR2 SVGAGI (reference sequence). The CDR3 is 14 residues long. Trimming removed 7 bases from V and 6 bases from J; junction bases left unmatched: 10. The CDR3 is CASTYGDRVGEQYF. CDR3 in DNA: TGTGCCAGCACCTACGGGGACAGGGTAGGCGAGCAGTACTTC.

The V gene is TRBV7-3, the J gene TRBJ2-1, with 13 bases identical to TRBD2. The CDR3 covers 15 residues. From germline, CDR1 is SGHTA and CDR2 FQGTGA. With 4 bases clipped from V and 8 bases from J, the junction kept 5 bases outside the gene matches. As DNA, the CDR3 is TGTGCCAGCAGCTCACTAGCGGGAGGGCCCCATGAGCAGTTCTTC. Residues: CASSSLAGGPHEQFF.